What follows is one TCR beta chain and its context. In the authors' methods: Reference gene primers were amplified, and this amplification served to estimate nucleated cell counts. TCRdb keeps only in-frame clones here, not all; method: immunoSEQ multiplex PCR. The V and J calls and the clone size are those of that table, but D and trimming were determined from the DNA. This table has roughly 39,000 clones, approximately 85% appearing once. The sample belongs to a study of blood T cell repertoires in COVID-19. Overall study: The United States, Italy and Spain provided the acute and convalescent COVID-19 samples. PBMCs, B-cell-depleted T cells, or T cells provided the cDNA or gDNA that made up the material.

The TCR comes from a human donor in a cohort sampled during active COVID-19. The sequenced sample consisted of peripheral blood.

In DNA form, the CDR3 reads TGTGCCAGCTCACGGCAGGGGGCGGGCAATCAGCCCCAGCATTTT. This sequence encodes CASSRQGAGNQPQHF. This sequence joins TRBV18 and TRBJ1-5; 8 bases line up with TRBD1. Germline loops: CDR1 KGHSH, CDR2 LQKENI. The CDR3 is 15 residues long. Trimming took 4 bases from V and 2 from J; bases not matched to a gene: 4. The complete variable domain, with remaining parts taken from reference TRBV18 and TRBJ1-5, reads NAGVMQNPRHLVRRRGQEARLRCSPMKGHSHVYWYRQLPEEGLKFMVYLQKENIIDESGMPKERFSAEFPKEGPSILRIQQVVRGDSAAYFCASSRQGAGNQPQHFGDGTRLSIL.